Below, 15 T cell receptor beta chains from the same sample are listed, as sequenced in a study of cytomegalovirus exposure and HLA in healthy donors. The PCR contained 60 Vbeta and 13 Jbeta primers. Assay used: immunoSEQ multiplex PCR; TCRdb lists only in-frame clones, some missing. This sample carries approximately 150,000 clones, 70% to 90% of them seen once, and the ten largest clones take 6% to 9%. Source material: PBMCs. The source of these receptors is a woman aged 30 to 39 in good health and CMV-seropositive.

The table lists this clone with a few counts. The rearrangement joins TRBV7-6 to TRBJ2-3, with TRBD1 matching over 7 bases. This CDR3 region has 12 residues. J was trimmed by 8 bases and V by 6 bases; bases with no gene match: 5. CDR1 SGHVS and CDR2 FNYEAQ come from the germline V gene. The CDR3 sequence: CASSTGERTQYF. In DNA form, the CDR3 reads TGTGCCAGCAGTACAGGGGAGCGTACGCAGTATTTT. The full variable domain, its missing parts supplied by reference TRBV7-6 and TRBJ2-3, is GAGVSQSPRYKVTKRGQDVALRCDPISGHVSLYWYRQALGQGPEFLTYFNYEAQQDKSGLPNDRFSAERPEGSISTLTIQRTEQRDSAMYRCASSTGERTQYFGPGTRLTVL.

V usage is TRBV7-2 and J usage is TRBJ1-1; D uncertain. This CDR3 has 15 residues. Germline loops: CDR1 SGHTA, CDR2 FQGNSA. Trimming took off 2 bases at V and 1 base at J, with 11 bases between the two ends. CDR3: CASSLRPLRNTEAFF. CDR3 bases: TGTGCCAGCAGCTTACGCCCTTTGCGGAACACTGAAGCTTTCTTT.

In the case of this clone: The sample contains more than one DNA sequence encoding this CDR3. The chain carries TRBV5-4 and TRBJ1-4, with D perhaps TRBD1 (6 bases). CDR1 SGHNT and CDR2 YYREEE come from the germline V gene (reference sequence). The V end lost 5 bases, the J end lost 11 bases, and 19 bases lay between the germline ends. This CDR3 has 14 residues. CDR3 loop: CASSTDRSLLKLFF. Here the CDR3 DNA reads TGTGCCAGCAGTACCGACAGGAGTCTTCTGAAACTGTTTTTT.

The gene calls are TRBV6-5 and TRBJ1-1, with D maybe TRBD1 (5 bases). Deletions cut 2 bases from V and 0 bases from J, with 7 bases between. Germline lookup yields CDR1 MNHEY and CDR2 SVGAGI. The CDR3 consists of 14 residues. CDR3 region: CASSYARVNTEAFF. The CDR3 DNA follows: TGTGCCAGCAGTTACGCCAGGGTGAACACTGAAGCTTTCTTT.

The chain recombines TRBV6-1 with TRBJ1-1; no reliable D call. The length of the CDR3 is 15 residues. The V end lost 3 bases, the J end lost 1 base, and 12 bases lay between the germline ends. Per germline, CDR1 MNHNS and CDR2 SASEGT. CDR3 sequence: CASSENRRPNTEAFF. The CDR3 DNA reads as TGTGCCAGCAGTGAGAATCGGAGGCCGAACACTGAAGCTTTCTTT.

The chain joins TRBV5-1 to TRBJ2-2; perhaps TRBD1 as D (6 bases). V was pared by 1 base and J by 5 bases, with 18 bases between. CDR1 is SGHRS, CDR2 YFSETQ, per germline. The CDR3 contains 17 residues. Here the CDR3 DNA reads TGCGCCAGCAGCTTGTGGGGGCCAGGGAGTAGTACCGGGGAGCTGTTTTTT. Translated, it gives CASSLWGPGSSTGELFF.

The CDR3 DNA sequence: TGTGCCAGCAGTTACGTCGACAGCTCGAATCAGCCCCAGCATTTT. It codes for CASSYVDSSNQPQHF. The rearrangement uses TRBV6-6 and TRBJ1-5, with D possibly matching TRBD1 (5 bases). Germline CDR1 and CDR2: MNHNY and SVGAGI (reference sequence). Trimming removed 2 bases at V and 4 bases at J, with 12 bases between. The CDR3 has 15 residues.

This chain links TRBV27 with TRBJ2-7, with TRBD1 matching 10 bases. Germline V gene sequence: CDR1 MNHEY, CDR2 SMNVEV (reference sequence). V trimming: 5 bases; J trimming: 1 base; junction bases outside the gene matches: 5. The CDR3 runs to 15 residues. CDR3 coding DNA: TGTGCCAGCAGTCAGGACAGGGGGAAGTCCTACGAGCAGTACTTC. Amino acid sequence: CASSQDRGKSYEQYF.

CDR3 amino acids: CASSIRDRIYEQYF. CDR3 DNA: TGTGCCAGTAGTATAAGGGACAGGATATACGAGCAGTACTTC. The V call is TRBV19, the J call TRBJ2-7; 8 bases fit TRBD1. CDR1 and CDR2 from the germline V gene are LNHDA and SQIVND (reference sequence). J lost 4 bases, V lost 2 bases, and 4 bases had no gene match. This CDR3 has 14 amino acids.

The chain uses TRBV9 and TRBJ1-3, with 7 bases that match TRBD1. CDR3 length equals 18 residues. The germline V gene encodes CDR1 SGDLS and CDR2 YYNGEE. V was pared by 4 bases and J by 0 bases, with 13 bases of the junction left unmatched. CDR3 bases: TGTGCCAGCAGCTACCCCCGACAGGGTCCCAGCTCTGGAAACACCATATATTTT. Amino acid sequence: CASSYPRQGPSSGNTIYF.

The genes are TRBV7-3 and TRBJ2-1; D gene unclear. The V gene's germline CDR1 is SGHTA and CDR2 FQGTGA. This CDR3 region has 15 residues. V lost 5 bases, J lost 4 bases, and 15 bases lay in between. The CDR3: CASSPLSSYYNEQFF. CDR3 in DNA: TGTGCCAGCAGCCCCCTAAGCTCCTATTACAATGAGCAGTTCTTC.

V and J are TRBV11-3 and TRBJ1-1, with a weak D call TRBD1 (5 bases). With 6 bases removed from V and 1 base from J, the gap between germline ends came to 9 bases. CDR3 size: 13 residues. Germline V CDR1 and CDR2: SGHNT, YENEEA. The CDR3 protein is CASRPDRNTEAFF. The CDR3 nucleotides are TGTGCCAGCAGACCCGACAGGAACACTGAAGCTTTCTTT. Full variable domain (outside the CDR3, taken from reference TRBV11-3 and TRBJ1-1): EAGVVQSPRYKIIEKKQPVAFWCNPISGHNTLYWYLQNLGQGPELLIRYENEEAVDDSQLPKDRFSAERLKGVDSTLKIQPAELGDSAVYLCASRPDRNTEAFFGQGTRLTVV.

This clone turned up a few times. This chain connects TRBV6-5 to TRBJ1-5; D perhaps matches TRBD1 (5 bases). The CDR3 is 12 amino acids. Germline V gene lookup returns CDR1 MNHEY and CDR2 SVGAGI. Between the trimmed V and J ends, which lost 8 bases and 6 bases, there was a span of 11 bases. In DNA, the CDR3 is TGTGCCAGCCGTCAGGGTTTTCAGCCCCAGCATTTT. Residues: CASRQGFQPQHF.

V and J are TRBV12-1 and TRBJ1-5; the D call TRBD1 from the table was never checked on the DNA. TRBV12-1 is annotated as a pseudogene. This CDR3 spans 17 amino acids. The DNA of the CDR3 is TGTGCCAGTATCATGGGGCAGGGGGCGCGAGTCAATCAGCCCCAGCATTTT. This sequence encodes CASIMGQGARVNQPQHF.

This chain connects TRBV18 to TRBJ1-3; no reliable D call. Germline loops: CDR1 KGHSH, CDR2 LQKENI. With 2 bases removed from V and 7 bases from J, the gap between germline ends came to 9 bases. The CDR3 extends over 13 amino acids. The CDR3 reads CASSPMRWNTIYF. The DNA for the CDR3 is TGTGCCAGCTCACCAATGAGGTGGAACACCATATATTTT. The full variable domain, rest sourced from reference TRBV18 and TRBJ1-3, is NAGVMQNPRHLVRRRGQEARLRCSPMKGHSHVYWYRQLPEEGLKFMVYLQKENIIDESGMPKERFSAEFPKEGPSILRIQQVVRGDSAAYFCASSPMRWNTIYFGEGSWLTVV.